The 14 T cell receptor beta chains below come from one sample, sequenced in a study of cytomegalovirus exposure and HLA in healthy donors (TCRdb year 2017). The method behind the library was the immunoSEQ multiplex PCR assay. For the multiplex PCR, a mixture combining 60 forward primers for TCR Vbeta segments and 13 reverse primers for TCR Jbeta segments was used. TCRdb mirrors the immuneACCESS table, restricted to in-frame sequences. Some clones are absent from its copies; in checked studies, under half trace to an unresolved V gene, and the reason for the others is unknown. Present in this sample are 75,000 to 100,000 clones, around 75% of which were seen just once. Roughly 9.8% of the sample is in the top ten clones. The specimen sequenced was PBMCs. These receptor sequences come from a man between 18 and 35 years old in good health and CMV-seropositive.

Worth noting for this clone: This CDR3 is also generated by other DNA sequences in the sample. The V call is TRBV30, the J call TRBJ2-7; 8 positions match TRBD1. V shed 2 bases, J shed 2 bases, and the junction held 5 bases outside the gene matches. The CDR3 consists of 14 residues. CDR1 and CDR2 from the germline V gene are GTSNPN and SVGIG (reference sequence). The CDR3 DNA follows: TGTGCCTGGAGTTACCGGGACAGGACCTACGAGCAGTACTTC. This codes for CAWSYRDRTYEQYF.

The V gene is TRBV5-1, the J gene TRBJ1-3; tentatively, D is TRBD1 (6 bases). This CDR3 comprises 14 residues. Germline V gives CDR1 SGHRS, CDR2 YFSETQ. Trimming took off 3 bases at V and 8 bases at J, with 15 bases between the two ends. The CDR3 protein is CASSSLPSGDTIYF. The CDR3 DNA follows: TGCGCCAGCAGCTCCCTACCATCAGGGGACACCATATATTTT. Full variable domain (missing parts from reference TRBV5-1 and TRBJ1-3): KAGVTQTPRYLIKTRGQQVTLSCSPISGHRSVSWYQQTPGQGLQFLFEYFSETQRNKGNFPGRFSGRQFSNSRSEMNVSTLELGDSALYLCASSSLPSGDTIYFGEGSWLTVV.

The V gene is TRBV6-1, the J gene TRBJ2-1, with 7 bases that match TRBD2. V was clipped by 6 bases and J by 9 bases; unmatched bases: 8. This CDR3 has 13 amino acids. Germline CDR1 and CDR2: MNHNS and SASEGT. The CDR3 reads CASRLASNGEQFF. The CDR3 coding sequence is TGTGCCAGCAGACTAGCGTCGAACGGTGAGCAGTTCTTC.

This clone was picked up one time. J is TRBJ1-1 and V is TRBV7-6, with 12 positions matching TRBD1. J was trimmed by 3 bases and V by 10 bases; bases with no gene match: 12. Germline assignment: CDR1 SGHVS and CDR2 FNYEAQ. The CDR3 extends over 16 amino acids. The CDR3 sequence is CATNPGQGALDTEAFF. The CDR3 DNA is TGTGCCACCAACCCGGGACAGGGGGCTCTGGACACTGAAGCTTTCTTT.

The chain uses TRBV4-1 and TRBJ1-6; 7 bases are a match to TRBD1. The CDR3 is 16 amino acids. Unmatched junction bases numbered 12, after V lost 5 bases and J lost 8 bases. Germline V gene data show CDR1 as MGHRA and CDR2 as YSYEKL. In DNA form, the CDR3 reads TGCGCCAGCAGCTTCCGACAGGGAACGGAGTATTCACCCCTCCACTTT. Protein product: CASSFRQGTEYSPLHF.

This clone was seen a handful of times. This chain links TRBV4-2 with TRBJ1-6; the match to TRBD1 covers 10 bases. Germline V gene sequence: CDR1 LGHNA, CDR2 YNFKEQ. This CDR3 has 16 amino acids. Unmatched junction bases numbered 2, after V lost 1 base and J lost 5 bases. The CDR3, as DNA: TGTGCCAGCAGCCAAGCCGACAGGGGGCATAATTCACCCCTCCACTTT. It yields the protein CASSQADRGHNSPLHF.

The chain recombines TRBV27 with TRBJ2-7, with D possibly being TRBD1 (6 bases). V was shortened by 3 bases and J by 2 bases, with 8 bases between the two germline ends. The CDR3 is made up of 13 amino acids. Germline-derived CDR1 and CDR2 are MNHEY and SMNVEV (reference sequence). This CDR3 is CASSLDRAYEQYF. The DNA for the CDR3 is TGTGCCAGCAGTTTGGACAGAGCCTACGAGCAGTACTTC.

V gene TRBV7-2 combines with J gene TRBJ2-5, with TRBD2 identical over 14 bases. The V gene end was trimmed by 6 bases and the J gene end by 0 bases; junction bases not matched to a gene: 6. Germline CDR1 reads SGHTA; CDR2 reads FQGNSA. The CDR3 has 17 residues. This CDR3 is CASSRTSGGPYQETQYF. In DNA form, the CDR3 reads TGTGCCAGCAGTCGGACTAGCGGGGGGCCCTACCAAGAGACCCAGTACTTC.

The V call is TRBV25-1, the J call TRBJ1-2, with D unclear. The V gene lost 3 bases and the J gene lost 8 bases, with 16 bases spanning the gap. Germline CDR1 reads MGHDK; CDR2 reads SYGVNS. This CDR3 is 14 amino acids long. In nucleotides, the CDR3 is TGTGCCAGCAGTGAGTCAAGAGGGAAGGACGGCTACACCTTC. Translation: CASSESRGKDGYTF.

This clone has a handful of counts. J is TRBJ2-3 and V is TRBV15, with a possible D match to TRBD2 (5 bases). The length of the CDR3 is 15 residues. Trimming took off 2 bases at V and 5 bases at J, with 14 bases between the two ends. Germline assignment: CDR1 LNHNV and CDR2 YYDKDF (reference sequence). In nucleotides, the CDR3 is TGTGCCACCAGCAGACCCTTGGCCCGGGGAGATACGCAGTATTTT. It is translated as CATSRPLARGDTQYF.

This chain connects TRBV2 to TRBJ2-5; D possibly corresponds to TRBD2 (6 bases). Germline V gives CDR1 SNHLY, CDR2 FYNNEI. The CDR3 contains 12 residues. The V and J ends lost 5 bases and 5 bases respectively, with 9 bases between them. CDR3 DNA: TGTGCCAGCAGTTTAGCGGACGAGACCCAGTACTTC. Translated: CASSLADETQYF.

The chain links TRBV16 to TRBJ2-7; D possibly corresponds to TRBD2 (5 bases). Trimming took off 5 bases at V and 7 bases at J, with 15 bases between the two ends. This CDR3 contains 13 residues. Germline values: CDR1 KGHSY, CDR2 FQNENV. The CDR3: CASSWQTNREQYF. The CDR3, as DNA: TGTGCCAGCAGCTGGCAGACTAATAGGGAGCAGTACTTC. Combining the CDR3 with reference TRBV16 and TRBJ2-7 gives the whole variable domain GEEVAQTPKHLVRGEGQKAKLYCAPIKGHSYVFWYQQVLKNEFKFLISFQNENVFDETGMPKERFSAKCLPNSPCSLEIQATKLEDSAVYFCASSWQTNREQYFGPGTRLTVT.

This clone was seen only a few times. J is TRBJ1-6 and V is TRBV7-9; TRBD1 is a possible D gene (5 bases). This CDR3 region has 18 residues. V dropped 4 bases and J dropped 8 bases, with 24 bases sitting between them. Germline-derived CDR1 and CDR2 are SEHNR and FQNEAQ (reference sequence). The DNA of the CDR3 is TGTGCCAGCAGCTGGAGGGCCCGGGGGTTTTCAGGAGATTCACCCCTCCACTTT. It is translated as CASSWRARGFSGDSPLHF.

This clone was seen just once. V and J are TRBV5-6 and TRBJ2-2; TRBD1 is a possible D gene (5 bases). The germline V gene has CDR1 SGHDT and CDR2 YYEEEE. The CDR3 extends over 13 amino acids. Trimming pared 3 bases from V and 5 bases from J, leaving 8 bases between. The DNA of the CDR3 is TGTGCCAGCAGCTCCCCAGGGACCGGGGAGCTGTTTTTT. Translation gives CASSSPGTGELFF.